This TCR beta chain was observed in a study of shared clonotypes between healthy human individuals. Study-wide results and limits: Researchers found naive subsets generally carried larger estimated richness than memory subsets. The low donor count limited represented genetic and exposure-history diversity.

The method was immunoSEQ multiplex PCR; TCRdb's version includes in-frame clones alone and lacks a portion of them. The sample lists 500,000 or so clones, about 96% occurring once. A word on this clone: Antigen unknown.

CD45RA-negative memory and CD45RA+ naive subsets were split from the CD4+ cells. The CDR3 sequence is 13 residues long. J was trimmed by 7 bases and V by 10 bases; bases with no gene match: 6. The V gene's germline CDR1 is MNHEY and CDR2 SMNVEV (reference sequence). This clonotype was obtained from a woman in her twenties or thirties in good health. V gene TRBV27 combines with J gene TRBJ2-2; 10 positions match TRBD2. Sequenced: naive CD4+ T cells sorted from blood. The subset denotes: CD45RA+ positively selected. In DNA form, the CDR3 reads TGTGCCACTGGGGGGACTAGCGACGGGGAGCTGTTTTTT. This sequence encodes CATGGTSDGELFF.